Shown below are 30 T cell receptor beta chains from a single sample sequenced in a study of blood T cells in healthy people across ages. A second PCR, run for roughly 7 to 12 cycles, used a sample-barcoded 5' primer plus a J-beta primer mix. TCRdb reprocessed the 5' RACE reads with MiXCR, giving one entry per CDR3 protein. The sample records roughly 1.5 million distinct CDR3 sequences, roughly 43% being singletons. The sequencing input was blood. Every receptor here comes from a woman aged 18-29 years in good health.

The V gene is TRBV7-2, the J gene TRBJ2-1, with 14 bases fitting TRBD2. Germline assignment: CDR1 SGHTA and CDR2 FQGNSA. V was pared by 5 bases and J by 7 bases, with 16 bases of the junction left unmatched. The CDR3 covers 19 residues. Here the CDR3 reads CASSRGISGTSGSRNEQFF. CDR3 DNA sequence: TGTGCCAGCAGCCGAGGAATCTCCGGGACTAGCGGGAGTAGGAATGAGCAGTTCTTC.

This clonotype was found many times. An end of the junction differs from the germline gene, which may be a read error. The V gene is TRBV12-3 or TRBV12-4, the J gene TRBJ2-3, with TRBD2 identical over 10 bases. The CDR3 is made up of 15 amino acids. CDR3 in amino acids: CASSLAGVSTDTQYF. The CDR3 region has the DNA TGTGCCAGCAGTCTAGCGGGAGTCAGTACAGATACGCAGTATTTT.

The chain joins TRBV4-3 to TRBJ1-2, with a weak D call TRBD1 (5 bases). V was shortened by 3 bases and J by 0 bases, with 17 bases between the two germline ends. Per the germline V gene, CDR1 is LGHNA and CDR2 is YSLEER. The CDR3 has 17 residues. The DNA for the CDR3 is TGCGCCAGCAGCCAGGCCCTTCGGGGGTTCGCTAACTATGGCTACACCTTC. Its protein product is CASSQALRGFANYGYTF.

The V call is TRBV3-1, the J call TRBJ2-1, with a tentative D call TRBD2 (5 bases). Germline CDR1 and CDR2: LGHDT and YNNKEL (reference sequence). With 2 bases removed from V and 3 bases from J, the gap between germline ends came to 8 bases. This CDR3 comprises 14 residues. CDR3: CASSQMRDYNEQFF. CDR3 bases: TGTGCCAGCAGCCAAATGAGGGACTACAATGAGCAGTTCTTC.

This clonotype was picked up a small number of times. The chain recombines TRBV29-1 with TRBJ1-1; D is unclear. The CDR3 runs 12 residues. V dropped 4 bases and J dropped 1 base, with 7 bases sitting between them. Germline loops: CDR1 SQVTM, CDR2 ANQGSEA. In DNA, the CDR3 is TGCAGCGTTGGGGTGGCGAACACTGAAGCTTTCTTT. Its translation is CSVGVANTEAFF.

The CDR3 region is CASTLGLEATDTQYF. CDR3 sequence (DNA): TGCGCCAGCACCCTAGGACTAGAGGCCACAGATACGCAGTATTTT. The genes are TRBV4-3 and TRBJ2-3; 7 bases fit TRBD2. Germline assignment: CDR1 LGHNA and CDR2 YSLEER. The CDR3 has 15 residues. J was trimmed by 2 bases and V by 7 bases; bases with no gene match: 9.

On this clonotype itself: A junction boundary mismatches the germline segment, possibly from a read error. This chain links TRBV15 with TRBJ2-3, with D perhaps given as TRBD1 or TRBD2 (5 bases each). The CDR3 covers 16 residues. Germline CDR1 is LNHNV and CDR2 is YYDKDF (reference sequence). For the CDR3, the DNA is TGTGTCACCAGCAGAAAATGGGGGACGTATAGAGATACGCAGTATTTT. This sequence encodes CVTSRKWGTYRDTQYF.

The chain couples TRBV5-1 to TRBJ2-5, with 9 positions matching TRBD1. The CDR3 runs to 16 residues. Germline loops: CDR1 SGHRS, CDR2 YFSETQ. The trim removed 4 bases at V and 6 bases at J, leaving 13 bases unmatched. Here the CDR3 DNA reads TGCGCCAGCAGCCAATCTGACCGGGACAGGGAGAAGACCCAGTACTTC. Its protein is CASSQSDRDREKTQYF. Combining the CDR3 with reference TRBV5-1 and TRBJ2-5 gives the whole variable domain KAGVTQTPRYLIKTRGQQVTLSCSPISGHRSVSWYQQTPGQGLQFLFEYFSETQRNKGNFPGRFSGRQFSNSRSEMNVSTLELGDSALYLCASSQSDRDREKTQYFGPGTRLLVL.

This clonotype was seen more than once but under ten times. The V and J genes are TRBV14 and TRBJ2-1; D possibly corresponds to TRBD2 (5 bases). Germline V gene data show CDR1 as SGHDN and CDR2 as FVKESK. V lost 0 bases to trimming and J lost 3 bases, with 12 bases between them. The CDR3 totals 16 residues. In DNA form, the CDR3 reads TGTGCCAGCAGCCAAGATAGGCCGGGAATCTACAATGAGCAGTTCTTC. Its translation is CASSQDRPGIYNEQFF.

This chain uses TRBV6-5 with TRBJ1-6; 10 nucleotides match TRBD1. The CDR3 has 15 residues. V shed 6 bases, J shed 10 bases, and the junction held 9 bases outside the gene matches. Germline V lookup: CDR1 MNHEY, CDR2 SVGAGI. In nucleotides, the CDR3 is TGTGCCAGCAGCCCAGGGACAGGGGTCTACTCACCCCTCCACTTT. This codes for CASSPGTGVYSPLHF.

In its sample, this clonotype was seen many times. This chain joins TRBV12-3 or TRBV12-4 and TRBJ2-3; unclear D gene. The CDR3 is 12 residues long. The germline V and J ends were trimmed by 6 bases and 1 base, with 5 bases remaining between them. This chain's CDR3 is CASRTGTDTQYF. CDR3 nucleotides: TGTGCCAGCAGAACAGGCACAGATACGCAGTATTTT.

This sequence joins TRBV12-3 or TRBV12-4 and TRBJ2-4, with D unresolved. V was trimmed by 4 bases and J by 5 bases, leaving 12 bases between them. The CDR3 is 14 amino acids. The CDR3 DNA sequence: TGTGCCAGCAGTTCGCTGACGGGCCAAAACATTCAGTACTTC. Translated: CASSSLTGQNIQYF.

The chain links TRBV20-1 to TRBJ2-2; D gene unclear. The V gene lost 1 base and the J gene lost 3 bases, with 9 bases spanning the gap. This CDR3 region has 14 residues. CDR1 is DFQATT and CDR2 is SNEGSKA in the germline V gene (reference sequence). The CDR3 protein is CSARVDGYTGELFF. Here the CDR3 DNA reads TGCAGTGCTAGAGTTGATGGATACACCGGGGAGCTGTTTTTT.

There are a few counts of this clonotype. This chain joins TRBV6-1 and TRBJ1-2, with TRBD1 matching over 9 bases. Germline CDR1 MNHNS, CDR2 SASEGT. This CDR3 is built from 16 residues. V trimming: 3 bases; J trimming: 2 bases; junction bases outside the gene matches: 7. CDR3 sequence (DNA): TGTGCCAGCAGTGAGACCGGGACAGGGACAAACTATGGCTACACCTTC. Encoded protein: CASSETGTGTNYGYTF.

The V gene is TRBV25-1, the J gene TRBJ2-3; D is unclear. The CDR3 spans 18 residues. Germline CDR1 and CDR2: MGHDK and SYGVNS. Trimming removed 3 bases at V and 5 bases at J, with 24 bases between. The DNA for the CDR3 is TGTGCCAGCAGTGATCGCTTCGGCCATCACACTGGGATAGATACGCAGTATTTT. Translating gives CASSDRFGHHTGIDTQYF.

The table lists this clonotype with a few counts. The genes are TRBV21-1 and TRBJ1-2. TRBV21-1 has pseudogene status. There are 13 residues in the CDR3. CDR3 sequence: CASSNKELGGYTF. The CDR3 DNA is TGTGCCAGCAGCAATAAGGAGCTCGGAGGCTACACCTTC.

The genes are TRBV7-8 and TRBJ2-7; D gene ambiguous. The ends were cut back, 5 bases at V and 6 bases at J, with 8 bases in the middle. The CDR3 spans 11 residues. CDR1 is SGHVS and CDR2 is FQNEAQ in the germline V gene. CDR3 residues: CASSPALEQYF. The CDR3 DNA sequence: TGTGCCAGCAGCCCCGCTCTCGAGCAGTACTTC.

The gene calls are TRBV6-1 and TRBJ2-2, with D perhaps TRBD1 or TRBD2 (5 bases each). This CDR3 has 15 residues. CDR1 is MNHNS, CDR2 SASEGT, per germline. V was clipped by 8 bases and J by 2 bases, with 15 bases between them. The chain's CDR3 is CASPQGGLNTGELFF. The CDR3 DNA reads as TGTGCCAGCCCTCAGGGCGGGCTAAACACCGGGGAGCTGTTTTTT.

The genes are TRBV6-2 or TRBV6-3 and TRBJ2-3; D not certain. The length of the CDR3 is 14 residues. Germline V gene data show CDR1 as MNHEY and CDR2 as SVGEGT. V shed 7 bases and J shed 4 bases, with 15 bases lying between them. CDR3 in amino acids: CASTLAPSADTQYF. The CDR3 DNA reads TGTGCCAGCACTCTCGCCCCCTCGGCAGATACGCAGTATTTT.

The chain employs TRBV27 and TRBJ1-1; perhaps TRBD1 as D (6 bases). CDR1 and CDR2 from the germline V gene are MNHEY and SMNVEV (reference sequence). Trimming pared 3 bases from V and 5 bases from J, leaving 13 bases between. The CDR3 has 14 residues. Here the CDR3 DNA reads TGTGCCAGCAGTTTCGGGGGGGCCCTAACTGAAGCTTTCTTT. Its protein product is CASSFGGALTEAFF.

The sample holds a few counts of this clonotype. The chain has TRBV20-1 and TRBJ2-3, with 9 bases lining up with TRBD1. Trimming removed 6 bases from V and 6 bases from J; junction bases left unmatched: 7. Germline V lookup: CDR1 DFQATT, CDR2 SNEGSKA (reference sequence). The CDR3 loop spans 13 amino acids. The CDR3 nucleotides read TGCAGTGCCGGACAGGGGAGTCTGGATACGCAGTATTTT. It encodes CSAGQGSLDTQYF.

J is TRBJ2-1 and V is TRBV7-8, with 12 bases that match TRBD2. With the DNA end fitting TRBJ2-7 better, the J assignment may be wrong. This CDR3 contains 19 residues. Germline CDR1 and CDR2: SGHVS and FQNEAQ. The CDR3: CASSLVGTSGFSSYNEQYF. The CDR3, as DNA: TGTGCCAGCAGCTTAGTCGGGACTAGCGGGTTTAGCTCCTACAATGAGCAGTACTTC.

The chain recombines TRBV6-5 with TRBJ2-1; 9 bases agree with TRBD1. The trim removed 2 bases at V and 9 bases at J, leaving 11 bases unmatched. Germline V gives CDR1 MNHEY, CDR2 SVGAGI. This CDR3 has 16 amino acids. The CDR3 loop is CASSYLRGTGLSEQFF. CDR3 sequence (DNA): TGTGCCAGCAGTTACCTCCGCGGGACAGGGTTATCTGAGCAGTTCTTC.

As regards this clonotype: One end of the junction is discordant with germline, which a read error may explain. The chain is built from TRBV7-6 and TRBJ2-7; D remains ambiguous. This CDR3 has 12 amino acids. Per germline, CDR1 SGHVS and CDR2 FNYEAQ. This CDR3 is CVSSFNSYEQYF. DNA of the CDR3: TGTGTCAGCAGCTTCAACTCCTACGAGCAGTACTTC.

V and J are TRBV11-1 and TRBJ2-7; possibly TRBD1 for D (5 bases). There are 13 residues in the CDR3. V was shortened by 3 bases and J by 5 bases, with 11 bases between the two germline ends. Germline CDR1 and CDR2: SGHAT and FQDESV (reference sequence). The CDR3 loop is CASSFAGIHEQYF. The DNA for the CDR3 is TGTGCCAGCAGCTTCGCAGGGATCCACGAGCAGTACTTC. The full variable domain, its missing parts supplied by reference TRBV11-1 and TRBJ2-7, is EAEVAQSPRYKITEKSQAVAFWCDPISGHATLYWYRQILGQGPELLVQFQDESVVDDSQLPKDRFSAERLKGVDSTLKIQPAELGDSAMYLCASSFAGIHEQYFGPGTRLTVT.

This clonotype was seen more than once but under ten times. J is TRBJ2-7 and V is TRBV12-5; a weak D match, TRBD1 (5 bases). The CDR3 loop spans 16 amino acids. V was shortened by 0 bases and J by 7 bases, with 19 bases between the two germline ends. Germline loops: CDR1 LGHNT, CDR2 FRNRAP. CDR3 sequence reads: CASGLVPTESRNEQYF. In nucleotides, the CDR3 is TGTGCTAGTGGTTTGGTACCGACAGAGTCTAGAAATGAGCAGTACTTC.

The J gene is TRBJ2-5, the V gene TRBV4-3, with a weak D call TRBD2 (6 bases). V shed 1 base and J shed 13 bases, with 16 bases lying between them. The CDR3 loop spans 13 amino acids. The germline V gene has CDR1 LGHNA and CDR2 YSLEER. The CDR3 region is CASSQAGEVELYF. The CDR3 DNA sequence: TGCGCCAGCAGCCAAGCCGGGGAGGTCGAGCTGTACTTC.

This clonotype was seen a handful of times. The chain joins TRBV4-1 to TRBJ1-1; 9 bases match TRBD1. The trim removed 2 bases at V and 4 bases at J, leaving 8 bases unmatched. Germline values: CDR1 MGHRA, CDR2 YSYEKL. This CDR3 has 16 residues. DNA for the CDR3: TGCGCCAGCAGCCAACTCCGGACAGGGGTCGGCACTGAAGCTTTCTTT. As protein: CASSQLRTGVGTEAFF.

The chain is built from TRBV28 and TRBJ1-1, with unresolved D. This CDR3 comprises 12 residues. The V gene's germline CDR1 is MDHEN and CDR2 SYDVKM. The V and J ends lost 2 bases and 11 bases respectively, with 12 bases between them. CDR3: CASSLIGSRAFF. The CDR3 DNA sequence: TGTGCCAGCAGTTTAATTGGGAGCAGGGCTTTCTTT.

This clonotype has just a few counts. The chain has TRBV28 and TRBJ2-4; 11 bases align to TRBD1. The V segment lost 7 bases and the J segment 3 bases; nucleotides outside the gene matches: 11. Germline V lookup: CDR1 MDHEN, CDR2 SYDVKM. The CDR3 is 17 amino acids. The CDR3 sequence: CASTQDRGRVGKNIQYF. The CDR3 DNA sequence: TGTGCCAGCACCCAGGACAGGGGGCGAGTTGGCAAAAACATTCAGTACTTC. Drawing the rest from reference TRBV28 and TRBJ2-4, the complete variable domain is DVKVTQSSRYLVKRTGEKVFLECVQDMDHENMFWYRQDPGLGLRLIYFSYDVKMKEKGDIPEGYSVSREKKERFSLILESASTNQTSMYLCASTQDRGRVGKNIQYFGAGTRLSVL.